The 2 T cell receptor beta chains below were found in one sample sequenced in a study of blood T cells in healthy people across ages. Alongside a J-beta primer mix, a sample-barcoded 5' primer served in a second PCR lasting about 7 to 12 cycles. MiXCR, run by TCRdb on the 5' RACE reads, gives a single entry per CDR3 protein. Of around 1,100,000 distinct CDR3 sequences listed, roughly two fifths were seen once; the top ten hold about 12%. Sequenced sample: blood. Every receptor here comes from a man between 18 and 35 years old in good health.

V gene TRBV20-1 combines with J gene TRBJ1-1, with TRBD1 matching 7 bases. Germline lookup yields CDR1 DFQATT and CDR2 SNEGSKA (reference sequence). This CDR3 spans 14 amino acids. Trimming cost V 6 bases and J 1 base; bases outside gene matches: 8. CDR3 in DNA: TGCAGTGCAGCTAGGACAGGTCGGAACACTGAAGCTTTCTTT. Residues: CSAARTGRNTEAFF.

The chain employs TRBV18 and TRBJ1-5, with a weak D call TRBD1 (6 bases). The CDR3 is 14 residues long. V was trimmed by 3 bases and J by 5 bases, leaving 11 bases between them. Germline V gives CDR1 KGHSH, CDR2 LQKENI. The chain's CDR3 is CASSPGQDYQPQHF. The CDR3 DNA reads TGTGCCAGCTCACCGGGACAAGACTATCAGCCCCAGCATTTT.